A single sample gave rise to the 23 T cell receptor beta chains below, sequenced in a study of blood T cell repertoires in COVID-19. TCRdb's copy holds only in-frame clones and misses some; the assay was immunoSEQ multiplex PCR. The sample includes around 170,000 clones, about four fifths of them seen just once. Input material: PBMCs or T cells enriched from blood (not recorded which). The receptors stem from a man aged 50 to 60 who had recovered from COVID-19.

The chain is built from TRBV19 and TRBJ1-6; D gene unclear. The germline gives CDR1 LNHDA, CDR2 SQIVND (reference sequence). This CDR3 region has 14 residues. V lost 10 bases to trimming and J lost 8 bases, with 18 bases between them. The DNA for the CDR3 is TGTGCCACCGGGGTATCGGGTTTTGATTCACCCCTCCACTTT. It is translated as CATGVSGFDSPLHF.

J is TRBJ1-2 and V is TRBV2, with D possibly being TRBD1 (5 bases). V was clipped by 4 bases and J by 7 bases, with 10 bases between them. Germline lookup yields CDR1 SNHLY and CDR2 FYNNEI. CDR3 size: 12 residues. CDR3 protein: CASSVPRAGYTF. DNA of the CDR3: TGTGCCAGCAGTGTACCCAGGGCTGGCTACACCTTC.

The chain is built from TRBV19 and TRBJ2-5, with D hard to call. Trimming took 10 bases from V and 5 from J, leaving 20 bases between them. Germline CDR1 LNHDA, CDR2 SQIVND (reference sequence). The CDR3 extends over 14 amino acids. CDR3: CATSPTPGRETQYF. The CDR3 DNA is TGTGCCACCTCGCCCACCCCAGGTCGGGAGACCCAGTACTTC.

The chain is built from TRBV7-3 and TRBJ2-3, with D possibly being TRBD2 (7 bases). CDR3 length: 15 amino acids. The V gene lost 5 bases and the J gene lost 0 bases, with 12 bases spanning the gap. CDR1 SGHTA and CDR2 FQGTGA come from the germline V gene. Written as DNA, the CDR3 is TGTGCCAGCAGCGCCCGGGGGGCTAGCACAGATACGCAGTATTTT. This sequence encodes CASSARGASTDTQYF.

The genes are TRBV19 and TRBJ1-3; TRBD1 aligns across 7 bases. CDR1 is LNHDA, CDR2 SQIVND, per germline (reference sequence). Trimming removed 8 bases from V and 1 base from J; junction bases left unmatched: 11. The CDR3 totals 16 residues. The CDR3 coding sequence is TGTGCCAGTGGCCGGGACAGACCCGCGTCTGGAAACACCATATATTTT. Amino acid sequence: CASGRDRPASGNTIYF.

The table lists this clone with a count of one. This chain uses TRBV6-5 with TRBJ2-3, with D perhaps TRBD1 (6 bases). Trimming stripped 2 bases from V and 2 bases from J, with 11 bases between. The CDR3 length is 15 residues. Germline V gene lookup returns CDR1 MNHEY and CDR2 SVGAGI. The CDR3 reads CASSYADSSTDTQYF. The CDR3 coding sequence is TGTGCCAGCAGTTACGCGGACAGCTCCACAGATACGCAGTATTTT.

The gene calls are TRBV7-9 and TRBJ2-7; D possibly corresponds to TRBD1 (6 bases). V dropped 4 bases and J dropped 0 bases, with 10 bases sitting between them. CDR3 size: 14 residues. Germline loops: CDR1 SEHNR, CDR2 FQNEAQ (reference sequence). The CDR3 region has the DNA TGTGCCAGCAGCTCCCGCAGGGGCTCCTACGAGCAGTACTTC. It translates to CASSSRRGSYEQYF.

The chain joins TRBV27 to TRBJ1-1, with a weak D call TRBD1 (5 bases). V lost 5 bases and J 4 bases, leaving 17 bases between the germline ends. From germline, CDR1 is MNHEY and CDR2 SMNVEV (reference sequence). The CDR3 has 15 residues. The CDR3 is CASSPGPQGGTEAFF. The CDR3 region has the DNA TGTGCCAGCAGTCCAGGCCCCCAGGGAGGCACTGAAGCTTTCTTT.

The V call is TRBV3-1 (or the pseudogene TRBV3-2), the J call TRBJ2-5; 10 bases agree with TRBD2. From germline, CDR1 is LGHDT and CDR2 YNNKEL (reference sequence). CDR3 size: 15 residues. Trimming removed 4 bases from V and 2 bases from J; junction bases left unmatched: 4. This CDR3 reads CASSLWTSGQETQYF. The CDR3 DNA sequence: TGTGCCAGCAGCCTATGGACTAGCGGACAAGAGACCCAGTACTTC.

The CDR3, as DNA: TGCAGCGTTGTCTTCTGGGCAGGAAACACCATATATTTT. Translating it yields CSVVFWAGNTIYF. This chain joins TRBV29-1 and TRBJ1-3; D unresolved. Germline V gene data show CDR1 as SQVTM and CDR2 as ANQGSEA. The CDR3 runs to 13 residues. V lost 4 bases and J 4 bases, leaving 11 bases between the germline ends.

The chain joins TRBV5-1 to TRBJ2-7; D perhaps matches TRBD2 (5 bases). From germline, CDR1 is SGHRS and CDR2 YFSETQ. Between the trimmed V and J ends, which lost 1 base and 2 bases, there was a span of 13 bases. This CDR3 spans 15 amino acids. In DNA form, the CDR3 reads TGCGCCAGCAGCTTGTTGGAGGCCTCAACCTACGAGCAGTACTTC. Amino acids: CASSLLEASTYEQYF.

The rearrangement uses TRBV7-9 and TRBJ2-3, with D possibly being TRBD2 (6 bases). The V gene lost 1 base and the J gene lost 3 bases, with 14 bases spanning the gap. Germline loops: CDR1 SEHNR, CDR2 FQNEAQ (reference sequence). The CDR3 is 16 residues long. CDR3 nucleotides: TGTGCCAGCAGCTTAGTCCAGGGAGGAGAGACAGATACGCAGTATTTT. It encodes CASSLVQGGETDTQYF.

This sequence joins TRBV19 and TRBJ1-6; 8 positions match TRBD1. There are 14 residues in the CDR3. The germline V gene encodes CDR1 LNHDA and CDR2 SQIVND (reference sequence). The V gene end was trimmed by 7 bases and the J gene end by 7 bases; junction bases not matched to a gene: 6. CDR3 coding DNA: TGTGCCAGTACCCGGACAGGGTCGAATTCACCCCTCCACTTT. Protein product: CASTRTGSNSPLHF.

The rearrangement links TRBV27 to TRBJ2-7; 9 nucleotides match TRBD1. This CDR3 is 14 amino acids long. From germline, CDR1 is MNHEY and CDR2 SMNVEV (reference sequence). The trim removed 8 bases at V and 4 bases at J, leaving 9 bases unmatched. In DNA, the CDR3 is TGTGCCAGCGGGGAGCGGGACAGGGCGTACGAGCAGTACTTC. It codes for CASGERDRAYEQYF.

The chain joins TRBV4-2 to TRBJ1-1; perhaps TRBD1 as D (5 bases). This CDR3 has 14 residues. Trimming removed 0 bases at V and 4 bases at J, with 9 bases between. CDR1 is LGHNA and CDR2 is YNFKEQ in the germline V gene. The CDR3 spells CASSQEGARTEAFF. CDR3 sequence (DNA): TGTGCCAGCAGCCAAGAAGGGGCGCGCACTGAAGCTTTCTTT.

The CDR3 DNA follows: TGTGCCAGCTCACCCCGGGGGGGGGCGGCCAATGAGCAGTTCTTC. The encoded protein is CASSPRGGAANEQFF. This chain connects TRBV18 to TRBJ2-1, with TRBD2 matching 8 bases. Germline values: CDR1 KGHSH, CDR2 LQKENI. V was pared by 3 bases and J by 6 bases, with 7 bases of the junction left unmatched. This CDR3 comprises 15 residues.

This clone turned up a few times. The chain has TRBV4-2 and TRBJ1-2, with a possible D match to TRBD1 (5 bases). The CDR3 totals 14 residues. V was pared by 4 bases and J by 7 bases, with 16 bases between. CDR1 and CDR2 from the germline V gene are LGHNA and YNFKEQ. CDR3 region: CASSPQRTNAGYTF. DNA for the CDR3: TGTGCCAGCAGCCCACAACGGACAAACGCTGGCTACACCTTC.

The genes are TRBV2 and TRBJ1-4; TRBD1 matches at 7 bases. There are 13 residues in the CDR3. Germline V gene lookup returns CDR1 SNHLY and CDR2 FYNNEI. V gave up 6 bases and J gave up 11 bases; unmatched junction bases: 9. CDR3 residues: CASSKTGAGKLFF. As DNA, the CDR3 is TGTGCCAGCAGCAAAACAGGGGCAGGGAAACTGTTTTTT.

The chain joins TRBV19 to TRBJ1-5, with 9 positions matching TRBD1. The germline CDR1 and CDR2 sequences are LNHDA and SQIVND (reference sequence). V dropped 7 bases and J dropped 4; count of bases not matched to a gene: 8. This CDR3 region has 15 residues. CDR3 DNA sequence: TGTGCCAGTACCAATGAGGACAGGGGTAATCAGCCCCAGCATTTT. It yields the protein CASTNEDRGNQPQHF.

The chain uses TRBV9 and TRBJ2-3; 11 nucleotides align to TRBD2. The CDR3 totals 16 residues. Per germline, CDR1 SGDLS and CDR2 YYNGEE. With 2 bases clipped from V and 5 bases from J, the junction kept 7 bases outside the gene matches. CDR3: CASSVSSGGAGDTQYF. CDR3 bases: TGTGCCAGCAGCGTCAGTAGCGGGGGGGCTGGAGATACGCAGTATTTT.

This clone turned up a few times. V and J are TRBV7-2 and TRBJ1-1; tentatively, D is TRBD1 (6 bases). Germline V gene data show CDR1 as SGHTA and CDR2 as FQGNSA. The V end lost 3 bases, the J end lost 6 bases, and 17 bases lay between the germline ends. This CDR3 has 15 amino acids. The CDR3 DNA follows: TGTGCCAGCAGCTTCCCCGCTCCCGGGACATCTGAAGCTTTCTTT. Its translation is CASSFPAPGTSEAFF.

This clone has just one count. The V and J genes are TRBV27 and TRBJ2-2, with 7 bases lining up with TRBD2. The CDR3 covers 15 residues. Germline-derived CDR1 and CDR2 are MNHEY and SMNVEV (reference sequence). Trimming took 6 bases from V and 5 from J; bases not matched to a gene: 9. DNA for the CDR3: TGTGCCAGCAGACAAGCCCGAGCGGGGACCGGGGAGCTGTTTTTT. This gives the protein CASRQARAGTGELFF.

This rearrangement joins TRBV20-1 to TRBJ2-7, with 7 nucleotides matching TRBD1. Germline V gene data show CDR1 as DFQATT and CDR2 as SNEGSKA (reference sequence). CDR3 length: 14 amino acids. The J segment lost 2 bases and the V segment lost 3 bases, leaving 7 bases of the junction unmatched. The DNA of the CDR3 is TGCAGTGCTAGTGAAGCCGGGACAGCCTACGAGCAGTACTTC. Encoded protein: CSASEAGTAYEQYF.